A selection of T cell receptor beta chains follows, all from one sample in a study of shared clonotypes between healthy human individuals. The data were produced by immunoSEQ multiplex PCR, yet TCRdb's version contains in-frame clones alone and is incomplete. Of some 900,000 clones listed, approximately 80% are singletons. The sequenced sample was memory CD4+ T cells sorted from blood. These receptors came from a man aged 18 to 29 in good health. The CDR3 runs from the conserved cysteine through the conserved F or W. D genes are given only for firm matches. Clone size is stated in some rows and not others, as once, few, many or a class when expanded.

j_call v_call clone_size d_call cdr3_nt cdr3_aa
TRBJ1-6 TRBV9 NA NA TGTGCCAGCAGCTGGGAGGGGGTGAATTCACCCCTCCACTTT CASSWEGVNSPLHF
TRBJ1-6 TRBV5-4 NA TRBD1 TGTGCCAGCAGCTTGGAGGACAGGGGCAATTCACCCCTCCACTTT CASSLEDRGNSPLHF
TRBJ1-3 TRBV5-1 NA NA TGCGCCAGCAGCTTGGGGGCAGGGTACTCTGGAAACACCATATATTTT CASSLGAGYSGNTIYF
TRBJ2-3 TRBV27 NA NA TGTGCCAGCAGTTCGGGAAGCACAGATACGCAGTATTTT CASSSGSTDTQYF
TRBJ1-6 TRBV7-9 many TRBD1 TGTGCCAGCAGCTTAGTGGGACAGGGTAATTCACCCCTCCACTTT CASSLVGQGNSPLHF
TRBJ1-6 TRBV27 NA NA TGTGCCAGCAGTTCAACGGGACTTGGATCACCCCTCCACTTT CASSSTGLGSPLHF
TRBJ1-5 TRBV5-8 NA NA TGTGCCAGCAGCTTGGGTGGGTTGGGGAATCAGCCCCAGCATTTT CASSLGGLGNQPQHF
TRBJ2-2 TRBV7-2 NA TRBD2 TGTGCCAGCAGCGTCCGGACTAGCGGGAACACCGGGGAGCTGTTTTTT CASSVRTSGNTGELFF
TRBJ2-5 TRBV5-4 few NA TGTGCCAGCAGCCAAGGGACTTACGACCAGTACTTC CASSQGTYDQYF
TRBJ2-3 TRBV5-6 once TRBD2 TGTGCCAGCAGACTCGGACTACGGGAGGGCGATACGCAGTATTTT CASRLGLREGDTQYF
TRBJ2-3 TRBV5-1 NA NA TGCGCCAGCAGCTTAGGAGGTAGCACAGATACGCAGTATTTT CASSLGGSTDTQYF
TRBJ2-2 TRBV7-3 NA TRBD1 TGTGCCAGCAGCGCGGGACAGGGGACCACCGGGGAGCTGTTTTTT CASSAGQGTTGELFF
TRBJ2-2 TRBV20-1 NA NA TGCAGTGCTAGTAGCGGCGGGGAGCTGTTTTTT CSASSGGELFF
TRBJ1-1 TRBV18 NA NA TGTGCCAGCTCCCTCCAGCGAGGCGCTGAAGCTTTCTTT CASSLQRGAEAFF
TRBJ2-1 TRBV19 NA NA TGTGCCAGTAGTCTCCCGGGTCGAGCCTACAATGAGCAGTTCTTC CASSLPGRAYNEQFF
TRBJ1-1 TRBV2 once NA TGTGCCAGCAGTGAATGGGGGAGCACTGAAGCTTTCTTT CASSEWGSTEAFF
TRBJ2-2 TRBV11-2 once NA TGTGCCAGCAGCCTCTGGGGAACAGCGAACACCGGGGAGCTGTTTTTT CASSLWGTANTGELFF
TRBJ2-2 TRBV7-2 few TRBD1 TGTGCCAGCAGCTTGAGACAGGGCACCGGGGAGCTGTTTTTT CASSLRQGTGELFF
TRBJ1-1 TRBV7-9 NA TRBD1 TGTGCCAGCAGCGGACAGGGAAAGAGAAGTGAAGCTTTCTTT CASSGQGKRSEAFF
TRBJ1-3 TRBV2 once NA TGTGCCAGCAGTGATCAGGGGTCGGCTGGAAACACCATATATTTT CASSDQGSAGNTIYF
TRBJ2-3 TRBV2 NA NA TGTGCCAGCCACCCCAGGAGTTCTAGCACAGATACGCAGTATTTT CASHPRSSSTDTQYF
TRBJ2-7 TRBV10-3 once NA TGTGCCATCACCGACAGCTTCTACGAGCAGTACTTC CAITDSFYEQYF
TRBJ1-5 TRBV7-8 NA TRBD1 TGTGCCAGCAGCTTAGGGACAGGGGATCAGCCCCAGCATTTT CASSLGTGDQPQHF
TRBJ1-2 TRBV7-2 NA NA TGTGCCAGCAGCCTTGACCGGGAGTATGGCTACACCTTC CASSLDREYGYTF
TRBJ2-7 TRBV5-1 NA TRBD1 TGCGCCAGCAGCCATTCCGGGACAGGCTCCTACGAGCAGTACTTC CASSHSGTGSYEQYF
TRBJ1-6 TRBV4-1 NA TRBD1 TGCGCCAGCAGCCAAGAGGCCGCAGGGGGCAGATCACCCCTCCACTTT CASSQEAAGGRSPLHF
TRBJ1-6 TRBV7-2 NA NA TGTGCCAGCAGCTTAGCTCCCCACTCACCCCTCCACTTT CASSLAPHSPLHF
TRBJ2-7 TRBV7-2 NA TRBD2 TGTGCCAGCAGCCCCCGTAGCGGGATCATCCAGGAGCAGTACTTC CASSPRSGIIQEQYF
TRBJ2-5 TRBV5-4 NA TRBD2 TGTGCCAGCAGCTTGATGGCTAGCGGGATGGAGACCCAGTACTTC CASSLMASGMETQYF
TRBJ2-7 TRBV5-5 NA NA TGTGCCAGCAGCTTGGAACACCTCAACTACGAGCAGTACTTC CASSLEHLNYEQYF
TRBJ2-5 TRBV6-5 NA TRBD2 TGTGCCAGCCGGCCCTCAGCGGGGCAAGAGACCCAGTACTTC CASRPSAGQETQYF
TRBJ2-3 TRBV6-1 NA NA TGTGCCAGCAGTGAACGGTCGGGACACAACACAGATACGCAGTATTTT CASSERSGHNTDTQYF
TRBJ1-4 TRBV29-1 NA NA TGCAGCGCCCGACAGGTTGCAACTAATGAAAAACTGTTTTTT CSARQVATNEKLFF
TRBJ2-7 TRBV6-1 few NA TGTGCCAGCAGTGAATCCCCCCCTATAGAGGGCCACGAGCAGTACTTC CASSESPPIEGHEQYF
TRBJ2-7 TRBV5-1 NA NA TGCGCCAGCAGCTTGTCGAGCGGAGACTCCTACGAGCAGTACTTC CASSLSSGDSYEQYF
TRBJ2-1 TRBV10-1 NA NA TGCGCCAGCAGTGAAGCCGAGACCTACAATGAGCAGTTCTTC CASSEAETYNEQFF
TRBJ1-1 TRBV29-1 NA NA TGCAGCGTTGAGGTCAGCAAAGTAGAAGCTTTCTTT CSVEVSKVEAFF
TRBJ2-5 TRBV7-8 NA TRBD2 TGTGCCAGCAGCTTAGGCGGTAGCGGGGCTCGTGAGACCCAGTACTTC CASSLGGSGARETQYF
TRBJ1-5 TRBV5-5 NA NA TGTGCCAGCAGCTTCTCAGGGGATCAGCCCCAGCATTTT CASSFSGDQPQHF
TRBJ2-5 TRBV5-1 NA TRBD2 TGCGCCAGCAGGGATGAGCGGGGGAAAGAGACCCAGTACTTC CASRDERGKETQYF
TRBJ1-2 TRBV28 many TRBD1 TGTGCCAGCATCACAGGGGGTGATAACTATGGCTACACCTTC CASITGGDNYGYTF
TRBJ2-2 TRBV5-5 NA NA TGTGCCAGCAGCTTGCTGTGGACACTAAACACCGGGGAGCTGTTTTTT CASSLLWTLNTGELFF
TRBJ1-4 TRBV5-1 NA TRBD1 TGCGCCAGCAGTATCTCACAGGGGGGAGAAAAACTGTTTTTT CASSISQGGEKLFF
TRBJ2-1 TRBV4-3 few TRBD2 TGCGCCAGCAGCCAAGATTTTCTAGCGGGAGAGCAGTTCTTC CASSQDFLAGEQFF
TRBJ2-2 TRBV5-1 NA TRBD2 TGCGCCAGCAGCTTAGGTAGCGGGGGTCAAAACACCGGGGAGCTGTTTTTT CASSLGSGGQNTGELFF
TRBJ1-6 TRBV5-5 once NA TGTGCCAGCAGCTTGGAAGGACAGAAGGGATCACCCCTCCACTTT CASSLEGQKGSPLHF
TRBJ2-5 TRBV11-2 NA TRBD2 TGTGCCAGCAGCCTTGGACTAGCGGGGGGTCAAGAGACCCAGTACTTC CASSLGLAGGQETQYF
TRBJ2-1 TRBV5-1 NA NA TGCGCCAGCAGCACCGGACAAAGCTCCTACAATGAGCAGTTCTTC CASSTGQSSYNEQFF
TRBJ2-5 TRBV4-1 NA NA TGCGCCAGCAGCCAGATAGGACAGAAGAGGAGGGAGACCCAGTACTTC CASSQIGQKRRETQYF
TRBJ1-1 TRBV29-1 few NA TGCAGCGTTGAAGAGGGTTTTTCCCCGGCCCTGGGAGCTTTCTTT CSVEEGFSPALGAFF
TRBJ1-2 TRBV4-2 NA NA TGTGCCAGCAGCCAAGAGAGGAAGGGACGGGTCTTCTATGGCTACACCTTC CASSQERKGRVFYGYTF